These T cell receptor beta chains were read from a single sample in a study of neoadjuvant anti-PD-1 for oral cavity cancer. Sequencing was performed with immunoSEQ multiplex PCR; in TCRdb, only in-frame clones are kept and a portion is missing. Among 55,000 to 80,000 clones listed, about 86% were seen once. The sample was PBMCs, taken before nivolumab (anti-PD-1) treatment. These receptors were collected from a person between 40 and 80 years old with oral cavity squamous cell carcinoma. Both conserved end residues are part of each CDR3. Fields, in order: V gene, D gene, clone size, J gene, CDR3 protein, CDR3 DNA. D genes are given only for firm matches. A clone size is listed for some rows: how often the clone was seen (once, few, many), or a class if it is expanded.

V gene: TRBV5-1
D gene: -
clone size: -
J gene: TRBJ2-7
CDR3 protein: CASSLDGVGTYEQYF
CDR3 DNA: TGCGCCAGCAGCTTGGACGGGGTGGGGACCTACGAGCAGTACTTC

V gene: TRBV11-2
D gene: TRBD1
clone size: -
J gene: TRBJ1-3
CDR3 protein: CASSLGRGPPSGNTIYF
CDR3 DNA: TGTGCCAGCAGCTTAGGCAGGGGGCCTCCCTCTGGAAACACCATATATTTT

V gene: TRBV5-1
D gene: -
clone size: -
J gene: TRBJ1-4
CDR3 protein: CASSLTGTTNEKLFF
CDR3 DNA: TGCGCCAGCAGCTTGACAGGGACAACTAATGAAAAACTGTTTTTT

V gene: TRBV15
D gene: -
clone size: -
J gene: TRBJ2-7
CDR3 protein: CATSKIAAGAGEQYF
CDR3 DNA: TGTGCCACCAGCAAGATTGCCGCGGGGGCAGGAGAGCAGTACTTC

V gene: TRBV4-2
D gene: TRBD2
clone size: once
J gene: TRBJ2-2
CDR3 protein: CASSPRVVSGRPGELFF
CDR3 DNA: TGTGCCAGCAGCCCCCGGGTGGTTAGCGGGAGGCCCGGGGAGCTGTTTTTT

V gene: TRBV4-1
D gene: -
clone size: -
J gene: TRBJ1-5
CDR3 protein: CASSQVQNQPQHF
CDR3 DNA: TGCGCCAGCAGCCAAGTTCAAAATCAGCCCCAGCATTTT

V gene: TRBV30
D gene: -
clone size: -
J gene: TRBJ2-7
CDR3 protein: CAWRVGYEQYF
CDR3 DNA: TGTGCCTGGAGGGTAGGGTACGAGCAGTACTTC

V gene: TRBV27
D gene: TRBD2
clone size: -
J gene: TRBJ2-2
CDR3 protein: CASSRLAGGTGTGELFF
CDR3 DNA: TGTGCCAGCAGTCGACTAGCGGGAGGGACAGGTACCGGGGAGCTGTTTTTT

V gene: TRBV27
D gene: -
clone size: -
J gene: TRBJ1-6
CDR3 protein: CASSLVATYYSPLHF
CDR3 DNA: TGTGCCAGCAGTTTAGTAGCGACCTATTATTCACCCCTCCACTTT

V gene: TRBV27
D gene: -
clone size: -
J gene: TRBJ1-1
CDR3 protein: CASSRGDGYTEAFF
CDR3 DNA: TGTGCCAGCAGCCGGGGGGATGGGTACACTGAAGCTTTCTTT

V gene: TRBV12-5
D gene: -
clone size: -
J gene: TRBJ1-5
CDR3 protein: CASARGGNQPQHF
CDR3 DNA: TGTGCTAGTGCTAGGGGGGGAAATCAGCCCCAGCATTTT

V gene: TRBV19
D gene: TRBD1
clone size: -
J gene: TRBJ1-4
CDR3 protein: CASRGYRGLNEKLFF
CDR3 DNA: TGTGCCAGTAGAGGATACAGGGGTCTAAATGAAAAACTGTTTTTT

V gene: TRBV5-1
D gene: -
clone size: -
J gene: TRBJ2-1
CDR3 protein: CASSSVRGPYNEQFF
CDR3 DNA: TGCGCCAGCAGCTCGGTACGGGGGCCCTACAATGAGCAGTTCTTC

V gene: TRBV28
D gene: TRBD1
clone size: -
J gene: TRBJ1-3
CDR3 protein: CASSLGQGAGNTIYF
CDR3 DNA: TGTGCCAGCAGTTTAGGACAGGGAGCTGGAAACACCATATATTTT

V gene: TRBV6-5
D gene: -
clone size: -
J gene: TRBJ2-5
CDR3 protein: CASSFGVRETQYF
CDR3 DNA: TGTGCCAGCAGTTTTGGGGTTCGAGAGACCCAGTACTTC

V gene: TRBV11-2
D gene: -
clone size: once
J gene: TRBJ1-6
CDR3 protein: CASSLDHQSPLHF
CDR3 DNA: TGTGCCAGCAGCTTAGATCATCAGTCACCCCTCCACTTT